This T cell receptor (beta chain) was identified in a study of blood T cell repertoires in COVID-19. On the study more broadly: Collection of acute and convalescent COVID-19 samples took place in the United States, Italy and Spain. The analysed material was cDNA or gDNA that came from T cells, B-cell-depleted T cells, or PBMCs.

Germline CDR1 is LGHNA and CDR2 is YSLEER. The CDR3 consists of 13 residues. V lost 1 base to trimming and J lost 7 bases; unmatched junction nucleotides: 0. Study processing details: Nucleated cell counts were estimated from reference gene primer amplification. Libraries were prepared by immunoSEQ multiplex PCR; TCRdb keeps only in-frame clonotypes and omits some of them. The D gene and trimming were derived from the DNA, and the V and J assignments and clone size from that table. In the table there are 53,000 or so clones, roughly 86% of which are singletons. The TCR comes from a man between 65 and 79 years old with active COVID-19. Sequencing was done on a sample of peripheral blood. The chain couples TRBV4-3 to TRBJ1-3; 8 positions match TRBD1. The CDR3 nucleotides read TGCGCCAGCAGCCAAGGACAGGGGAACACCATATATTTT. Translated, it gives CASSQGQGNTIYF.